This T cell receptor beta chain originates from a study of Graves' ophthalmopathy and Graves' hyperthyroidism. Beta-chain TCR CDR3 regions were amplified from RNA transcripts. First-round RT-PCR used HTBI primers; second-round multiplex PCR followed. MiXCR, run by TCRdb on the multiplex PCR reads, gives a single entry per CDR3 protein. Here the sample spans about 48,000 distinct CDR3 sequences, over 40% being singletons. Diagnoses were established from clinical symptoms, serum thyroxine, TRAb, thyroid ultrasound and orbital computed tomography. Study-wide results and caveats: Sensitivity of 55% to 71% and specificity of 72.22% were achieved by the model that predicted ophthalmopathy progression.

This clonotype was recorded at least ten times. Its antigen remains unidentified. This clonotype was obtained from an adult man with Graves' ophthalmopathy. Material: peripheral blood.

The CDR3 spells CASSFEQGARSPLHF. DNA of the CDR3: TGCGCCAGCAGCTTCGAGCAGGGGGCGCGTTCACCCCTCCACTTT. V and J are TRBV5-1 and TRBJ1-6; 8 bases map to TRBD1. Germline trimming cut 2 bases from V and 9 bases from J; bases unmatched to any gene: 7. The CDR3 extends over 15 amino acids. Germline V gene data show CDR1 as SGHRS and CDR2 as YFSETQ.